A single sample gave rise to the 29 T cell receptor beta chains below, sequenced in a study of CD4 T cells in relation to SARS-CoV-2 and coronaviruses. These receptors' antigens are unknown. CD4+ T cells from unexposed donors were obtained before the COVID-19 pandemic (2011-2018). After about ten days of culture, CD4+ T cells were isolated. Method: immunoSEQ multiplex PCR; TCRdb's copy keeps in-frame clones and lacks some. The top ten clones hold 15% to 18% of a sample with about 19,000 clones, around three quarters of them seen once. Sequencing used CD4+ T cells from PBMCs, cultured in vitro. Receptors were obtained from a human donor in good health.

The chain recombines TRBV10-1 with TRBJ2-1, with 11 bases that match TRBD2. With V trimmed by 3 bases and J by 10 bases, 8 bases remained unmatched. The CDR3 extends over 15 amino acids. Germline assignment: CDR1 WNHNN and CDR2 SYGVQD (reference sequence). The CDR3: CASSDEGLAGGEQFF. The CDR3, as DNA: TGCGCCAGCAGTGACGAAGGGCTAGCGGGAGGCGAGCAGTTCTTC.

The V call is TRBV5-1, the J call TRBJ2-1; the D gene is possibly TRBD2 (5 bases). Germline V gene lookup returns CDR1 SGHRS and CDR2 YFSETQ. V was clipped by 0 bases and J by 8 bases, with 12 bases between them. The CDR3 extends over 14 amino acids. The CDR3 nucleotides read TGCGCCAGCAGCTTGGGGAGCGGTGGGGATGAGCAGTTCTTC. This sequence encodes CASSLGSGGDEQFF.

The chain carries TRBV5-1 and TRBJ2-5; D may match TRBD1 or TRBD2 (5 bases each). The CDR3 has 14 residues. V dropped 0 bases and J dropped 0 bases, with 6 bases sitting between them. Germline CDR1 is SGHRS and CDR2 is YFSETQ. The chain's CDR3 is CASSLVGDQETQYF. CDR3 sequence (DNA): TGCGCCAGCAGCTTGGTGGGGGACCAAGAGACCCAGTACTTC.

The chain uses TRBV10-3 and TRBJ2-6, with D possibly TRBD1 on 6 matching bases. The CDR3 is 14 amino acids. Looked up from germline, CDR1 is ENHRY and CDR2 is SYGVKD. The ends were cut back, 6 bases at V and 0 bases at J, with 6 bases in the middle. CDR3 amino acids: CAIRDSSGANVLTF. Written as DNA, the CDR3 is TGTGCCATCAGGGACAGCTCTGGGGCCAACGTCCTGACTTTC.

The V call is TRBV7-2, the J call TRBJ2-2; D is perhaps TRBD1 or TRBD2 (5 bases each). Germline values: CDR1 SGHTA, CDR2 FQGNSA. V was pared by 10 bases and J by 0 bases, with 12 bases between. There are 14 residues in the CDR3. The CDR3, as DNA: TGTGCCACCGGGACCTTCGCGAACACCGGGGAGCTGTTTTTT. This gives the protein CATGTFANTGELFF.

The chain is built from TRBV20-1 and TRBJ2-1; D remains ambiguous. V dropped 2 bases and J dropped 9 bases, with 8 bases sitting between them. The germline V gene encodes CDR1 DFQATT and CDR2 SNEGSKA (reference sequence). This CDR3 region has 11 residues. CDR3 sequence (DNA): TGCAGTGCTAGACCGATGGCTGAGCAGTTCTTC. Amino acids: CSARPMAEQFF.

The DNA of the CDR3 is TGTGCCAGCTCATCTAATACTCTAGCAACTAATGAAAAACTGTTTTTT. Its translation is CASSSNTLATNEKLFF. The chain carries TRBV18 and TRBJ1-4; D uncertain. Looked up from germline, CDR1 is KGHSH and CDR2 is LQKENI. Trimming stripped 5 bases from V and 0 bases from J, with 13 bases between. CDR3 size: 16 residues.

This clone turned up a few times. The V call is TRBV11-2, the J call TRBJ2-7; tentative D call: TRBD1 (5 bases). Per the germline V gene, CDR1 is SGHAT and CDR2 is FQNNGV. V lost 5 bases and J 2 bases, leaving 13 bases between the germline ends. CDR3 length: 14 residues. The CDR3 coding sequence is TGTGCCAGCAGCCGTTGGTCAGGGACCTACGAGCAGTACTTC. Its protein product is CASSRWSGTYEQYF. Filled out from reference TRBV11-2 and TRBJ2-7, the complete variable domain reads EAGVAQSPRYKIIEKRQSVAFWCNPISGHATLYWYQQILGQGPKLLIQFQNNGVVDDSQLPKDRFSAERLKGVDSTLKIQPAKLEDSAVYLCASSRWSGTYEQYFGPGTRLTVT.

The chain uses TRBV28 and TRBJ2-1; 12 bases fit TRBD2. Germline CDR1 and CDR2: MDHEN and SYDVKM. J lost 9 bases, V lost 8 bases, and 8 bases had no gene match. There are 14 residues in the CDR3. This CDR3 is CASHRLAGALEQFF. The CDR3 DNA is TGTGCCAGCCACAGACTAGCGGGGGCCCTTGAGCAGTTCTTC.

V usage is TRBV20-1 and J usage is TRBJ2-7; possibly TRBD2 for D (5 bases). The CDR3 is 13 amino acids. With 3 bases removed from V and 2 bases from J, the gap between germline ends came to 11 bases. The germline V gene encodes CDR1 DFQATT and CDR2 SNEGSKA (reference sequence). The CDR3 nucleotides read TGCAGTGCTAGTAGCGCCAGAACCTACGAGCAGTACTTC. Amino acid sequence: CSASSARTYEQYF.

CDR3 region: CASSYGTMNTEAFF. CDR3 nucleotide sequence: TGTGCCAGCAGTTATGGAACCATGAACACTGAAGCTTTCTTT. This chain joins TRBV27 and TRBJ1-1; D unclear. V was cut by 4 bases and J by 0 bases, with 9 bases left in between. Germline assignment: CDR1 MNHEY and CDR2 SMNVEV (reference sequence). The CDR3 totals 14 residues.

V and J are TRBV5-1 and TRBJ1-1; no clear D gene. Germline V gives CDR1 SGHRS, CDR2 YFSETQ. V was pared by 4 bases and J by 0 bases, with 10 bases between. The CDR3 is 14 amino acids. The CDR3 reads CASSAKRLNTEAFF. CDR3 nucleotide sequence: TGCGCCAGCAGCGCAAAGAGACTGAACACTGAAGCTTTCTTT.

This chain joins TRBV30 and TRBJ1-5; D gene ambiguous. The V gene's germline CDR1 is GTSNPN and CDR2 SVGIG (reference sequence). The CDR3 contains 12 residues. Trimming cost V 2 bases and J 4 bases, with 6 bases left between them. The CDR3 sequence is CAWSRGNQPQHF. CDR3 DNA sequence: TGTGCCTGGAGTCGGGGAAATCAGCCCCAGCATTTT.

V and J are TRBV4-2 and TRBJ1-1; D call uncertain. The V end was cut by 0 bases, the J end by 1 base, with 3 bases between. Looked up from germline, CDR1 is LGHNA and CDR2 is YNFKEQ. CDR3 length: 13 residues. The CDR3: CASSQDTNTEAFF. The CDR3, as DNA: TGTGCCAGCAGCCAAGATACGAACACTGAAGCTTTCTTT.

The rearrangement uses TRBV20-1 and TRBJ2-1; 7 bases align to TRBD2. This CDR3 contains 14 residues. The V gene's germline CDR1 is DFQATT and CDR2 SNEGSKA (reference sequence). Trimming took 3 bases from V and 3 from J; bases not matched to a gene: 5. CDR3 residues: CSASALADYNEQFF. CDR3 DNA sequence: TGCAGTGCTAGTGCCCTAGCGGACTACAATGAGCAGTTCTTC.

V usage is TRBV29-1 and J usage is TRBJ1-1; maybe TRBD1 (6 bases). This CDR3 region has 11 residues. V gave up 7 bases and J gave up 10 bases, with 16 bases separating them. Germline CDR1 reads SQVTM; CDR2 reads ANQGSEA. As DNA, the CDR3 is TGCAGCGCCAAAAGGGGGGGTGGAGCTTTCTTT. Its protein product is CSAKRGGGAFF.

The chain links TRBV7-8 to TRBJ1-1; D might be TRBD1 (5 bases). V lost 2 bases and J lost 5, with 21 bases in between. The CDR3 runs 17 residues. Germline V gene sequence: CDR1 SGHVS, CDR2 FQNEAQ. The CDR3 DNA sequence: TGTGCCAGCAGCTTAAGGGAACAGGAACCCGAGACGACTGAAGCTTTCTTT. Its protein is CASSLREQEPETTEAFF.

This chain links TRBV5-1 with TRBJ1-2; TRBD1 is a possible D gene (6 bases). Trimming removed 0 bases at V and 3 bases at J, with 12 bases between. This CDR3 has 15 amino acids. From germline, CDR1 is SGHRS and CDR2 YFSETQ. This CDR3 is CASSLGTVEHYGYTF. The CDR3 bases are TGCGCCAGCAGCTTGGGGACAGTCGAACACTATGGCTACACCTTC.

The chain links TRBV5-5 to TRBJ2-7, with TRBD1 identical over 7 bases. The CDR3 runs 15 residues. J was trimmed by 1 base and V by 0 bases; bases with no gene match: 4. Germline V lookup: CDR1 SGHKS, CDR2 YYEKEE (reference sequence). The DNA of the CDR3 is TGTGCCAGCAGCTTGGTTCCGGACAGGTCCTACGAGCAGTACTTC. Its translation: CASSLVPDRSYEQYF. Full variable domain (rest looked up from reference TRBV5-5 and TRBJ2-7): DAGVTQSPTHLIKTRGQQVTLRCSPISGHKSVSWYQQVLGQGPQFIFQYYEKEERGRGNFPDRFSARQFPNYSSELNVNALLLGDSALYLCASSLVPDRSYEQYFGPGTRLTVT.

The chain combines TRBV18 with TRBJ1-2; 7 bases match TRBD1. CDR1 KGHSH and CDR2 LQKENI come from the germline V gene. This CDR3 is built from 13 residues. Trimming at V came to 10 bases and at J to 1 base, leaving 6 bases not matched to a gene. The CDR3 is CATSPGGNYGYTF. In DNA, the CDR3 is TGTGCCACAAGCCCAGGGGGTAACTATGGCTACACCTTC.

The chain employs TRBV14 and TRBJ1-1; unclear D gene. CDR1 is SGHDN and CDR2 is FVKESK in the germline V gene. The CDR3 sequence is 17 residues long. Deletions cut 4 bases from V and 1 base from J, with 19 bases between. The CDR3 nucleotides are TGTGCCAGCAGCCCGACCGAGGCGCCGCGACCGAACACTGAAGCTTTCTTT. Translated, it gives CASSPTEAPRPNTEAFF.

This clone was found once. The chain couples TRBV23-1 to TRBJ2-1; D may be TRBD2 (6 bases). TRBV23-1 carries the ORF label, with uncertain function. V lost 6 bases to trimming and J lost 8 bases, with 20 bases between them. This CDR3 region has 15 residues. CDR3 nucleotides: TGCGCCAGCAGCCCTAGGGTGGGAGGCCTCGATGAGCAGTTCTTC. Residues: CASSPRVGGLDEQFF.

The V call is TRBV19, the J call TRBJ2-2, with 7 bases that match TRBD2. This CDR3 has 15 amino acids. V dropped 3 bases and J dropped 6; count of bases not matched to a gene: 7. Germline loops: CDR1 LNHDA, CDR2 SQIVND (reference sequence). This CDR3 reads CASSIMAGVAGELFF. The CDR3 DNA reads TGTGCCAGTAGTATTATGGCGGGAGTGGCCGGGGAGCTGTTTTTT.

The chain combines TRBV5-4 with TRBJ1-1, with D possibly being TRBD1 (6 bases). The CDR3 is 14 residues long. The germline CDR1 and CDR2 sequences are SGHNT and YYREEE (reference sequence). V lost 4 bases and J lost 1, with 11 bases in between. The CDR3 protein is CASSPKGGNTEAFF. DNA of the CDR3: TGTGCCAGCAGCCCCAAGGGGGGGAACACTGAAGCTTTCTTT.

This clone turned up a few times. The chain has TRBV2 and TRBJ2-1; the match to TRBD1 covers 8 bases. The V segment lost 6 bases and the J segment 0 bases; nucleotides outside the gene matches: 4. The CDR3 covers 15 residues. CDR1 SNHLY and CDR2 FYNNEI come from the germline V gene. The CDR3 here is CASRQGVSSYNEQFF. CDR3 bases: TGTGCCAGCAGACAGGGGGTCAGCTCCTACAATGAGCAGTTCTTC.

This rearrangement joins TRBV28 to TRBJ1-5; 8 bases fit TRBD1. Germline V gene data show CDR1 as MDHEN and CDR2 as SYDVKM. V shed 6 bases and J 7 bases; nucleotides not matched to a gene: 11. There are 15 residues in the CDR3. CDR3 protein: CASRFYDRGIQPQHF. The CDR3 nucleotides are TGTGCCAGCAGATTTTACGACAGGGGAATCCAGCCCCAGCATTTT.

The DNA for the CDR3 is TGTGCCAGCAGCCAAGGGCGAACTATAAAGGGCAATGAGCAGTTCTTC. This codes for CASSQGRTIKGNEQFF. This sequence joins TRBV3-1 (or the pseudogene TRBV3-2) and TRBJ2-1; D ambiguous. With 1 base removed from V and 6 bases from J, the gap between germline ends came to 16 bases. The germline V gene has CDR1 LGHDT and CDR2 YNNKEL (reference sequence). The CDR3 runs to 16 residues.

The V gene is TRBV11-2, the J gene TRBJ1-2; 7 bases agree with TRBD1. V was pared by 5 bases and J by 7 bases, with 16 bases of the junction left unmatched. Germline values: CDR1 SGHAT, CDR2 FQNNGV. This CDR3 has 16 residues. The CDR3 sequence: CASSLTDRVIGSGYTF. For the CDR3, the DNA is TGTGCCAGCAGCCTCACCGACAGGGTAATCGGAAGTGGCTACACCTTC.

V is TRBV7-3 and J is TRBJ1-1; 7 bases are a match to TRBD1. CDR1 SGHTA and CDR2 FQGTGA come from the germline V gene. CDR3 length equals 14 residues. The V segment lost 5 bases and the J segment 6 bases; nucleotides outside the gene matches: 9. In nucleotides, the CDR3 is TGTGCCAGCAGCCACGACAGGGTACACCCTGAAGCTTTCTTT. It translates to CASSHDRVHPEAFF.